This T cell receptor (beta chain) was profiled in a study of naive and memory T cell subsets. Ten or more counts support this clonotype. Both TRBC1 and TRBC2 were covered by a beta constant-region primer of two equimolar oligonucleotides. TCRdb re-derived calls from the UMI-ligation and nested PCR reads in MiXCR, one entry per CDR3 protein. Found here are tens of thousands of distinct CDR3 sequences, about an eighth of them singletons; the top ten hold around a fifth. This CDR3 spans 15 amino acids. The germline CDR1 and CDR2 sequences are SGHKS and YYEKEE (reference sequence). The V end lost 1 base, the J end lost 0 bases, and 7 bases lay between the germline ends.

The chain joins TRBV5-5 to TRBJ1-4; D is unclear. The clonotype comes from a human donor in good health. Sequencing input: effector memory CD4+ T cells from blood. Subset defined: effector memory, CD45RA- CD27-. CDR3 in DNA: TGTGCCAGCAGCTTGAACCCTGCAACTAATGAAAAACTGTTTTTT. Translation gives CASSLNPATNEKLFF.